This T cell receptor beta chain was captured in a study of STAT5B mutations in CD4+ large granular lymphocyte leukemia. Study findings and constraints: CD4-sorted patient repertoires seemed more clonal than healthy CD4+ repertoires. 8/27 top patient clones versus 2/35 control clones were TRBV06-family.

The germline V gene has CDR1 LNHDA and CDR2 SQIVND (reference sequence). The V gene end was trimmed by 4 bases and the J gene end by 3 bases; junction bases not matched to a gene: 3. The CDR3 runs 13 residues. A few counts support this clone. No antigen is known for it. Sequencing was at survey level. Only in-frame clones appear in the TCRdb table, and some are missing; sequencing was by immunoSEQ multiplex PCR. The sample shows about 45,000 clones, 65% to 90% of them seen only once. Healthy controls were blood donor buffy coats. The receptor was derived from a human donor in good health. V usage is TRBV19 and J usage is TRBJ2-7, with 7 bases that match TRBD1. The sample comprised CD4+ T cells from blood buffy coats. In DNA, the CDR3 is TGTGCCAGTAGTAAGGACAGGCGCTACGAGCAGTACTTC. Translating gives CASSKDRRYEQYF.